This entry describes one TCR beta chain. The specificity of this receptor is unknown. There are no base qualities to consult, and no much larger clone falls within one base. The sample belongs to a study of blood T cell repertoires in COVID-19 (dated by TCRdb to between 2020 and 2021). Turning to the overall study: Samples covering the acute and convalescent phases of COVID-19 were provided by collaborators in the United States, Italy and Spain. The material from the prospective study consisted of cDNA or gDNA derived from T cells, B-cell-depleted T cells, or PBMCs. The dataset comprised deeply sampled blood TCRbeta repertoires from subjects exposed to, actively infected with, or recovered from COVID-19. Where available, HLA class I and class II types were taken from metadata supplied by the sample provider and were not determined by assay-based typing. A de-identified subject ID, COVID-19 status, age in years and sex were almost always included in the sample metadata. Samples came from the ongoing ImmuneRACE study (first 160 participants) plus 1,254 subjects from 6 global collaborators. A freely available public database, intended as a resource for researchers studying the immune response to SARS-CoV-2, is where the repertoires were released. Broad study findings and their caveats: Clinical and demographic metadata were provided uncurated, with the amount varying by source and participant.

The collaborating institutions used their own protocols to collect whole blood in K2EDTA tubes. For TCRbeta analysis, collaborators shipped samples as frozen whole blood, isolated PBMCs, or DNA extracted from either of those sample types. TCRbeta CDR3 regions were amplified from genomic DNA using the immunoSEQ Assay, a bias-controlled multiplex PCR. Turning to the authors' computational methods: Nucleated cell counts per sample were estimated from amplification of reference gene primers within the assay. To quantify the absolute abundance of each unique TCRbeta CDR3 rearrangement, sequence reads were collapsed and filtered. For each sample, productive Simpson clonality was calculated by taking the square root of Simpson's diversity index across productive rearrangements. The table comes from immuneACCESS by way of TCRdb, which keeps in-frame sequences with V and J called. Part of the clones is missing from these tables; in studies checked, under half for an unresolved V gene and the rest for unknown reasons. The DNA gave D and trimming, while V, J and clone size come from that table. For this sample there are tens of thousands of clones; about 85% appear just once. The ten biggest clones cover about 8.2% of the sample.

The CDR1 and CDR2 encoded by the germline V gene (reference sequence) are LNHDA and SQIVND. The germline V end is reduced by 7 bases and the J end by 4 bases; junction bases left unmatched: 9. The CDR3 spans 15 residues, from the cysteine through the phenylalanine. Just the 45-base CDR3 DNA is kept, in frame starting at base 1. The sequence derives from a human donor in a cohort sampled during active COVID-19. What was sequenced was peripheral blood. The V and J segments used are TRBV19 and TRBJ2-3, with 9 bases aligning to TRBD1. The CDR3 corresponds to CASTQWGQGADTQYF. The base sequence is TGTGCCAGTACCCAATGGGGACAGGGAGCAGATACGCAGTATTTT.